This TCR beta chain was observed in a study of cytomegalovirus exposure and HLA in healthy donors. Findings and limits, study-wide: Roughly uniform depth of sequencing across donors was assumed in presence/absence analyses. In a later analysis, V- and J-gene trimming of beta chains associated with a DCLRE1C missense variant, replicated independently. The study flagged some 180 TCR beta chains as cytomegalovirus-associated. Apparent HLA restriction characterized most CMV-associated TCR beta chains in a later analysis.

The primer mix had 60 Vbeta and 13 Jbeta primers. Sequenced by immunoSEQ multiplex PCR; TCRdb stores in-frame clones only, minus some. The sample includes some 120,000 clones. CDR3 length: 17 amino acids. Germline CDR1 is MNHNS and CDR2 is SASEGT. Trimming removed 0 bases from V and 2 bases from J; junction bases left unmatched: 7. Note on this clone: The antigen is not known.

This chain links TRBV6-1 with TRBJ1-1, with 9 bases aligning to TRBD1. The sequence was collected from a man aged 25-45 years in good health and CMV-seronegative. Sequenced sample: PBMCs. Here the CDR3 DNA reads TGTGCCAGCAGTGAAGCGCAGGTGGGACAGGGTAACACTGAAGCTTTCTTT. Protein: CASSEAQVGQGNTEAFF.